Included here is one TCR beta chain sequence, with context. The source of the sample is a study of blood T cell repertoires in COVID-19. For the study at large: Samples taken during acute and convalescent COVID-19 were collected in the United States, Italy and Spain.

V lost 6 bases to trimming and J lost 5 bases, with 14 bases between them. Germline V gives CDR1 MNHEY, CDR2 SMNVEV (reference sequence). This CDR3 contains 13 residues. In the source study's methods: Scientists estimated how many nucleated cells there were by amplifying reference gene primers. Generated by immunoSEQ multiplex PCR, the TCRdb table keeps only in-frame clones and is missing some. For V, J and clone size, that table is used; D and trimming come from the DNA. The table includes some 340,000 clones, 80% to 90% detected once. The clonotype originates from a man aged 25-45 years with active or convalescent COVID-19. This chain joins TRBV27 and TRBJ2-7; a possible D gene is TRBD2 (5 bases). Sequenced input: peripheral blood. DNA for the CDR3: TGTGCCAGCAGAGATCCCGGGGTGGACGAGCAGTACTTC. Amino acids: CASRDPGVDEQYF.